This T cell receptor (beta chain) originates from a study of post-analysis software for immune sequencing data. Study as a whole: Secondary progressive, relapsing-remitting and progressive-relapsing multiple sclerosis were among the included disease courses. Overall study findings and caveats: A few TRBV segments, TRBV5-6, TRBV5-1 and TRBV20-1 among them, were found more frequent in patients than controls.

Researchers reported that TCR beta cDNA libraries carried unique molecular identifiers. T cells numbering about 0.85 to 10 million yielded cDNA molecules that totaled about 500,000. Via MiXCR, TCRdb re-called the PCR reads, giving one row per CDR3 protein. The data show roughly 150,000 distinct CDR3 sequences, with 35% to 40% seen just once and roughly 28% held by the top ten. This clonotype was recorded at least ten times. Antigen specificity is unknown. The ends lost 5 bases at V and 3 bases at J; junction bases unmatched: 11. CDR3 length: 16 residues. In germline, CDR1 is MNHEY, CDR2 SMNVEV (reference sequence).

The rearrangement joins TRBV27 to TRBJ2-5; 8 bases are a match to TRBD1. This sample comprised blood, obtained after autologous hematopoietic stem cell transplantation. This receptor was identified in a girl between 10 and 17 years old with multiple sclerosis. The CDR3 nucleotides are TGTGCCAGCAGTCCTCACTCGGGACAGGCTGAAGAGACCCAGTACTTC. Protein product: CASSPHSGQAEETQYF.